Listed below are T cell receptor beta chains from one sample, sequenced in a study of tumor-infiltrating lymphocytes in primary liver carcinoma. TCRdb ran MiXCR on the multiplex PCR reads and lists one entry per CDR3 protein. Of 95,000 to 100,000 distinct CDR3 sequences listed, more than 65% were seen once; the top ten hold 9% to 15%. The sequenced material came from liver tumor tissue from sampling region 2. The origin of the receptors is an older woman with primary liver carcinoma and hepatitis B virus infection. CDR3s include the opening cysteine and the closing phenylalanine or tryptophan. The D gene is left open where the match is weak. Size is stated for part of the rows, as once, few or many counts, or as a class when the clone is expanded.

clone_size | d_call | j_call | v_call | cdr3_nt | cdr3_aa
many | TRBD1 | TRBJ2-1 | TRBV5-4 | TGTGCCAGCAGCTTACCGGGACAGAGCTCCTACAATGAGCAGTTCTTC | CASSLPGQSSYNEQFF
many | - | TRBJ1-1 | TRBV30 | TGTGCCTGGCTTAAGAGGGGGACTGAAGCTTTCTTT | CAWLKRGTEAFF
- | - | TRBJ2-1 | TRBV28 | TGTGCCAGCAGCCCCGCAGGTTGGGGGGAGAGCTCCTACAATGGGCAATTCTTC | CASSPAGWGESSYNGQFF
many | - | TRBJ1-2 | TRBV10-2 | TGCGCCAGCAGTCCCTGGGGGGCGGAAGGCTACACCTTC | CASSPWGAEGYTF
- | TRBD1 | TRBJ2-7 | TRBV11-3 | TGTGCTAACAACCCCGGGACAGGGGGCAACTACGAGCAGTACTTC | CANNPGTGGNYEQYF
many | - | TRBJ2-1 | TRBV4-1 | TGCGCCAGCAGCCATGTCACAGGCGTAGGTGAGCAGTTCTTC | CASSHVTGVGEQFF
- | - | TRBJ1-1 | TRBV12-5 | TGTGCTAGTGGACACTACACTGAAGCTCTCTTT | CASGHYTEALF
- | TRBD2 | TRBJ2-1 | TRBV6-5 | TGTGCGTCACGGGGACTAGCGGGAAATGGTGAGCAGTTCTTT | CASRGLAGNGEQFF
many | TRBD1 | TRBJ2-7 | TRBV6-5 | TGTGCCAGCAGTTACTCGATAGGACAGGGAGGTTACGAGCAGTACTTC | CASSYSIGQGGYEQYF
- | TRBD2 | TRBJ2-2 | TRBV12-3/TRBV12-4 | TGTGCTAGCTGTCAGGGACTAGCGGGACGTGGGGAGCTGTTTTTT | CASCQGLAGRGELFF
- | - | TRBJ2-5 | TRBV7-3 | TGTGCCAGCAGCTTAGGGCCCGGAGAGACCCAGTACTTC | CASSLGPGETQYF
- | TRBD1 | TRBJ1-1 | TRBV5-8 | TGTGCCAGCAGCTGGACAGGAAACACCGAAGTTTTCTTT | CASSWTGNTEVFF
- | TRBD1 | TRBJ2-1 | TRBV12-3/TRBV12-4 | TGTGCCAGCTGTGGGGTTGCCCCGGGACAGGTCTCCTATAAGCAGTTCTTC | CASCGVAPGQVSYKQFF
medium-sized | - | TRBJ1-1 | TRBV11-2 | TGTGCCAGCAGCTTACATGCCCGGGGGGCCTCGAGGAACACTGAAGCTTTCTTT | CASSLHARGASRNTEAFF
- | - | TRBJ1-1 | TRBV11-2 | TGTGACTGCAGCTCATCGGTCGAGGTTTTCGGTGAAGCTTTCTTT | CDCSSSVEVFGEAFF
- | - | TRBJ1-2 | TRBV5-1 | TGCGCCAGCAGCTCCGAGGGGACGAACTATGGCTACACCTTC | CASSSEGTNYGYTF
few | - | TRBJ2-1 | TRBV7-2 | TGTGCCAGCAGCCTAAGGGTCGGGGATAACAATGAGCAGTTCTTC | CASSLRVGDNNEQFF
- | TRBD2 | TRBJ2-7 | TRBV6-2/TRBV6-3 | TGTGCCAGCAGTTACTGTTTGGGTTGGACTAGCGGGAGGACCGTCTCATACGAGCAGTACTTC | CASSYCLGWTSGRTVSYEQYF
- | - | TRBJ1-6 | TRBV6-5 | TGTACTAGCAGTTACCGACAGGAAAATTCACCCCTCCACTTT | CTSSYRQENSPLHF
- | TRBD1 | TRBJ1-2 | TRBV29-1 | TGCAGCGTTGAAGTCGCGGTACAAACAGGGGGCGGCTATGGCTACACCTTC | CSVEVAVQTGGGYGYTF
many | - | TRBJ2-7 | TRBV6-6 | TGTGCCAGCAGTTACCCCGAGACCCTCGAGCAGTACTTC | CASSYPETLEQYF
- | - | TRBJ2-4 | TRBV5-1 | TGCACCAGCAGCTTGGGAGGGGGACAGTTAGCCAAAAACATTCAGTACTTC | CTSSLGGGQLAKNIQYF
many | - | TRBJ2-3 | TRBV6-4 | TGTGCCAGCAGTGTCGAAGGGAGCACAGATACGCAGTATTTT | CASSVEGSTDTQYF
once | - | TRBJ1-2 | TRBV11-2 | TGTGCCAGCACTTCCGGGATGGAATATGGCTACATCTTC | CASTSGMEYGYIF
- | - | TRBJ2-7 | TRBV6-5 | TGTGACAGCAGTTTGGGACAATCGAGGGAGCAATACTTC | CDSSLGQSREQYF
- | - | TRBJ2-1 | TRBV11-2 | TGTGCCAGCAGCCTAGATGGTAGCTCCTGCAATGGGCAGTTCTTC | CASSLDGSSCNGQFF
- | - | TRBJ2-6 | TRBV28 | TGTGCCAGCATCGCCCAGCAAGGACGGCCTGGGGCCAACGCCCTGACTTTC | CASIAQQGRPGANALTF
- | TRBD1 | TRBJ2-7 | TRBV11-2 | TGTGCCAGCAGCTTAGTCCCGACAGGGGTCTACGAGCAGCATTTC | CASSLVPTGVYEQHF
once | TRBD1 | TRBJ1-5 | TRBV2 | TGTACCAGCAGAAGACAGGGAGAAGGCAATCAGCCCCAGCATTTT | CTSRRQGEGNQPQHF
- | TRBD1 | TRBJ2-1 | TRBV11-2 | TGTGCCACCAGAGCCGGGACAGTGGACTACAATGAGCAGTTCTTC | CATRAGTVDYNEQFF
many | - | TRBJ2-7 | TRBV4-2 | TGTGCCAGCAGCCAAGATTGGCTTTACGAGCAGTACTTC | CASSQDWLYEQYF
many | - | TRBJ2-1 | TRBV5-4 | TGTGCCAGCAGCTTGGCGGTGTCTCGCGAGCAGTTCTTC | CASSLAVSREQFF
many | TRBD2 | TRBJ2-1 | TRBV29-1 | TGCAGCGTTGTGAGCGGGAGTTGGTCCTACAATGAGCAGTTCTTC | CSVVSGSWSYNEQFF
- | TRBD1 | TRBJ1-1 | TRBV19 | TGTGCCAGTAGGACCACGGACAGGCATAACACTGAAGCTTTCTTT | CASRTTDRHNTEAFF
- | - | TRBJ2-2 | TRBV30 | TGTGCCTGGAGTCGCAGGAACCTAAACACCGGGAAGCTGTTTTTT | CAWSRRNLNTGKLFF
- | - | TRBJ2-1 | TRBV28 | TGTGCCGCTGGGGGATTCAATGAGCAGTTCTTC | CAAGGFNEQFF
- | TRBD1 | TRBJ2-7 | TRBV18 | TGTGCCAGCTCCCTACAGGGACAGGGGGGCGAGCAGTACTTC | CASSLQGQGGEQYF
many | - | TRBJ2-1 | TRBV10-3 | TGTGCGTCCGGCTCGGGGAACTCCTACAATGAGCAGTTCTTC | CASGSGNSYNEQFF
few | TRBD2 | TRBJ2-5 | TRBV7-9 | TGTGCCAGCAGCCAGGGAAGCGGGGTAGAGACCCAGTACTTC | CASSQGSGVETQYF
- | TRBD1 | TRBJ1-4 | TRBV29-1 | TGCAGCGTCACAGGGGTAGCTAATGAAAAACAATTTTTT | CSVTGVANEKQFF
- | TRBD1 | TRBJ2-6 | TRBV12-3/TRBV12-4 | TGTGCCAGCAGTCGACGACAGGGTGAGATCAACATCCTGACTTTC | CASSRRQGEINILTF
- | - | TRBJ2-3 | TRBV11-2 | TGTGCCATCAGCCCCCGGGCGGATACACAGTATTTT | CAISPRADTQYF
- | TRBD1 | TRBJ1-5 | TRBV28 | TGTGCCAGCAGTCTACAGGGGCGGGTAAAGCAGCCCCAGCATTTT | CASSLQGRVKQPQHF
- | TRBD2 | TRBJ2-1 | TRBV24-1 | TGTGCCACCAGTGCCACCGGCGGCGGGAGTTACAATGGGCAGTTCTTC | CATSATGGGSYNGQFF
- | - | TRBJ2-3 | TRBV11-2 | TGTGCCAACAGTTTAGATCTAGGAGATACGCAGTATTTT | CANSLDLGDTQYF
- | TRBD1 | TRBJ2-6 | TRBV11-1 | TGTGCCAGTAGCGCCGGGACAGGGACTCCCGGGGCCAACGTCCTGACTTTC | CASSAGTGTPGANVLTF
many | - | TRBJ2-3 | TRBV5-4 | TGTGCCAGCAGCACACTCTTTGGTAGCGGATACACAGATACGCAGTATTTT | CASSTLFGSGYTDTQYF
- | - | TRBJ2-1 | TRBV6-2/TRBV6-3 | TGTGTCAGCAGTTCCCAACTGGTCTACGATGAGCAGTTCTTC | CVSSSQLVYDEQFF
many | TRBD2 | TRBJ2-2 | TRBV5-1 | TGCGCCAGCAGCCGGACTAGCGGGAGCACCGGGGAGCTGTTTTTT | CASSRTSGSTGELFF
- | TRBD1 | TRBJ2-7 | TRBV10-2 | TGTACCAGCAGTCTCCCCACAGGGGGCGCGTCCTACGAGCAGTGCTTC | CTSSLPTGGASYEQCF
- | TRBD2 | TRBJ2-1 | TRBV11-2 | TGTGTCAGCAGCTTAGGGACTAGCGGTTACAATAGGCAGTTCTTC | CVSSLGTSGYNRQFF
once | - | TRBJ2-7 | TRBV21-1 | TGTGCCAGCAGCCCTTTAGGGTTAGCGGGAATTTTATACGAGCAGTACTTC | CASSPLGLAGILYEQYF
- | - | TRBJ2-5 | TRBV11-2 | TGTGCCAGCAACCCCACCGGCGGGATAGAGACCCAGTACTTC | CASNPTGGIETQYF